The 5 T cell receptor beta chains given below trace back to one sample, sequenced in a study of regulatory T cells in long-lasting Graves disease (dated by TCRdb to the early 2020s). The method was multiplex PCR. For sequencing, an Illumina HiSeq 4000 was employed. iRepertoire HTBI primers and Arm-PCR amplification of CDR3 regions were used to construct TCR beta libraries. Using fastp trimming at Q25 and MiXCR clonotype assembly, TCRdb reanalyzed the public sequencing data and kept in-frame beta chains. A single entry per CDR3 protein holds the most common genes and DNA from its merged rows. This sample has about 400,000 distinct CDR3 sequences in its table, and around 15% of those were observed once. The ten largest clones add up to roughly 20% of the sample. In the paper's terms, the time point label means: newly diagnosed GD, antithyroid drugs for less than 3 months. For both TCR sequencing and RNA sequencing, RNA was extracted from PBMCs using TRIzol.

The sequenced sample was peripheral blood mononuclear cells (PBMCs), obtained at new diagnosis, from a patient treated with antithyroid drugs. The source of these receptors is a female donor with Graves disease.

This clonotype appeared many times. The chain uses TRBV7-9 and TRBJ2-5; D remains ambiguous. There are 14 residues in the CDR3. Germline lookup yields CDR1 SEHNR and CDR2 FQNEAQ (reference sequence). The V end was cut by 3 bases, the J end by 2 bases, with 10 bases between. CDR3 in DNA: TGTGCCAGCAGCTTCGAGGCCGAACAAGAGACCCAGTACTTC. It translates to CASSFEAEQETQYF.

Many counts were recorded for this clonotype. The chain joins TRBV4-1 to TRBJ2-7, with D possibly TRBD2 on 5 matching bases. This CDR3 spans 15 amino acids. Trimming left V 1 base short and J 0 bases short, with 10 bases between. CDR1 MGHRA and CDR2 YSYEKL come from the germline V gene. The CDR3, as DNA: TGCGCCAGCAGCCAAGGGACTTTTTTCTCCTACGAGCAGTACTTC. Protein: CASSQGTFFSYEQYF.

This clonotype was seen many times. This sequence joins TRBV12-3 or TRBV12-4 and TRBJ2-7, with D hard to call. CDR3 length equals 13 residues. The ends were cut back, 3 bases at V and 0 bases at J, with 6 bases in the middle. In nucleotides, the CDR3 is TGTGCCAGCAGTTTGACGAGCTCCTACGAGCAGTACTTC. Its protein product is CASSLTSSYEQYF.

This clonotype has a count of ten or more. V is TRBV2 and J is TRBJ2-7, with D possibly TRBD1 on 6 matching bases. V lost 8 bases to trimming and J lost 4 bases, with 12 bases between them. Germline V lookup: CDR1 SNHLY, CDR2 FYNNEI. The CDR3 contains 12 residues. The CDR3 DNA follows: TGTGCCAGCCAGCCTCAGGGGTACGAGCAGTACTTC. As protein: CASQPQGYEQYF.

This clonotype showed up just a few times. The chain has TRBV19 and TRBJ2-1; TRBD2 matches at 15 bases. The germline V gene encodes CDR1 LNHDA and CDR2 SQIVND (reference sequence). Trimming removed 3 bases from V and 4 bases from J; junction bases left unmatched: 7. The length of the CDR3 is 18 residues. The CDR3 coding sequence is TGTGCCAGTAGTATGGGACTAGCGGGAGGCACCCTTTACAATGAGCAGTTCTTC. Amino acid sequence: CASSMGLAGGTLYNEQFF.